The 26 T cell receptor beta chains below were found in one sample sequenced in a study of neoadjuvant anti-PD-1 for oral cavity cancer. Data came from immunoSEQ multiplex PCR; TCRdb stores just in-frame clones and leaves some out. The sample has tens of thousands of clones, roughly three quarters seen once. Material: PBMCs, obtained before nivolumab (anti-PD-1) treatment. The receptors shown here come from a person aged 40 to 85 with oral cavity squamous cell carcinoma.

The chain combines TRBV6-1 with TRBJ2-5; TRBD1 matches at 9 bases. There are 16 residues in the CDR3. V lost 3 bases to trimming and J lost 5 bases; unmatched junction nucleotides: 10. Germline CDR1 MNHNS, CDR2 SASEGT. Written as DNA, the CDR3 is TGTGCCAGCAGTGAGACTCCGGGACAGGGCGCCGAGACCCAGTACTTC. Amino acids: CASSETPGQGAETQYF.

The V and J genes are TRBV10-1 and TRBJ1-5, with D unclear. CDR1 and CDR2 (germline): WNHNN, SYGVQD (reference sequence). The CDR3 has 13 amino acids. Trimming removed 4 bases from V and 7 bases from J, with 11 bases in between. In DNA form, the CDR3 reads TGCGCCAGCAGTGCCCAGGAAAAGCAGCCCCAGCATTTT. Encoded protein: CASSAQEKQPQHF.

The genes are TRBV28 and TRBJ1-4, with D perhaps matching TRBD1 (6 bases). From germline, CDR1 is MDHEN and CDR2 SYDVKM. The CDR3 runs to 15 residues. The ends were cut back, 3 bases at V and 5 bases at J, with 13 bases in the middle. This chain's CDR3 is CASSFPTGLNEKLFF. Written as DNA, the CDR3 is TGTGCCAGCAGTTTTCCCACAGGGTTAAATGAAAAACTGTTTTTT. Full variable domain (remainder filled in from reference TRBV28 and TRBJ1-4): DVKVTQSSRYLVKRTGEKVFLECVQDMDHENMFWYRQDPGLGLRLIYFSYDVKMKEKGDIPEGYSVSREKKERFSLILESASTNQTSMYLCASSFPTGLNEKLFFGSGTQLSVL.

V gene TRBV19 combines with J gene TRBJ2-2; D might be TRBD1 (5 bases). Trimming left V 0 bases short and J 7 bases short, with 9 bases between. The CDR3 runs 14 residues. Germline CDR1 LNHDA, CDR2 SQIVND (reference sequence). The CDR3 coding sequence is TGTGCCAGTAGTATAGACAGGGCCATCGGGGAGCTGTTTTTT. This codes for CASSIDRAIGELFF.

The rearrangement uses TRBV10-3 and TRBJ2-2; 8 bases agree with TRBD1. This CDR3 contains 15 residues. The V gene's germline CDR1 is ENHRY and CDR2 SYGVKD. V lost 7 bases and J lost 4; bases outside the gene matches: 8. Here the CDR3 reads CAIKGQGSGTGELFF. The CDR3 DNA reads TGTGCCATCAAAGGACAGGGCTCGGGCACCGGGGAGCTGTTTTTT.

The V gene is TRBV18, the J gene TRBJ2-7; D unclear. V lost 3 bases, J lost 3 bases, and 12 bases lay in between. The V gene's germline CDR1 is KGHSH and CDR2 LQKENI. CDR3 size: 14 residues. For the CDR3, the DNA is TGTGCCAGCTCACCCAGTCAGGAAATCTACGAGCAGTACTTC. Translating gives CASSPSQEIYEQYF.

The rearrangement joins TRBV15 to TRBJ2-3; 9 positions match TRBD1. The germline V gene encodes CDR1 LNHNV and CDR2 YYDKDF (reference sequence). The CDR3 extends over 19 amino acids. J was trimmed by 3 bases and V by 2 bases; bases with no gene match: 15. The chain's CDR3 is CATSRRTPNGQGITDTQYF. The CDR3 DNA follows: TGTGCCACCAGCAGACGTACCCCAAACGGACAGGGGATAACAGATACGCAGTATTTT.

The V gene is TRBV11-2, the J gene TRBJ1-1, with 9 positions matching TRBD1. J lost 5 bases, V lost 5 bases, and 6 bases had no gene match. The CDR3 runs to 14 residues. Per the germline V gene, CDR1 is SGHAT and CDR2 is FQNNGV. In DNA form, the CDR3 reads TGTGCCAGCAGCCCCCGGGACAGGGCTACTGAAGCTTTCTTT. This sequence encodes CASSPRDRATEAFF.

This clone was observed a single time. V is TRBV19 and J is TRBJ1-1; D gene ambiguous. Germline V gene sequence: CDR1 LNHDA, CDR2 SQIVND (reference sequence). Between the trimmed V and J ends, which lost 2 bases and 4 bases, there was a span of 14 bases. The CDR3 length is 15 residues. Here the CDR3 reads CASSISRAGGTEAFF. The CDR3, as DNA: TGTGCCAGTAGTATATCCCGGGCCGGCGGCACTGAAGCTTTCTTT.

The rearrangement joins TRBV25-1 to TRBJ2-7, with a tentative D call TRBD2 (5 bases). Germline loops: CDR1 MGHDK, CDR2 SYGVNS. V gave up 1 base and J gave up 4 bases, with 11 bases separating them. CDR3 length: 14 amino acids. The CDR3 sequence is CASSESGRVYEQYF. Written as DNA, the CDR3 is TGTGCCAGCAGTGAATCTGGGCGGGTATACGAGCAGTACTTC.

The rearrangement joins TRBV6-5 to TRBJ1-6; D not resolved. Germline V gives CDR1 MNHEY, CDR2 SVGAGI. CDR3 length: 14 residues. Trimming removed 9 bases from V and 6 bases from J, with 15 bases in between. The CDR3 DNA sequence: TGTGCCAGTTCACGAGGGCCGGGTAATTCACCCCTCCACTTT. Translating it yields CASSRGPGNSPLHF.

By share, this clone ranks as medium-sized. The J gene is TRBJ1-4, the V gene TRBV6-1, with no clear D. This CDR3 spans 15 amino acids. Germline V gene data show CDR1 as MNHNS and CDR2 as SASEGT. Between the trimmed V and J ends, which lost 2 bases and 4 bases, there was a span of 11 bases. CDR3 sequence: CASSEIGQVNEKLFF. In DNA, the CDR3 is TGTGCCAGCAGTGAAATCGGGCAGGTTAATGAAAAACTGTTTTTT.

V and J are TRBV10-3 and TRBJ1-1; TRBD1 aligns across 8 bases. J lost 5 bases, V lost 4 bases, and 12 bases had no gene match. CDR1 is ENHRY and CDR2 is SYGVKD in the germline V gene. The CDR3 has 16 amino acids. CDR3 coding DNA: TGTGCCATCAGTGTATTTGACAGGGGCCCGGGTACTGAAGCTTTCTTT. Translated: CAISVFDRGPGTEAFF.

The J gene is TRBJ1-2, the V gene TRBV7-9; 9 nucleotides align to TRBD1. Losses at the gene ends were 5 bases for V and 7 bases for J; bases not matched to a gene: 11. The CDR3 runs 15 residues. Germline loops: CDR1 SEHNR, CDR2 FQNEAQ (reference sequence). CDR3 coding DNA: TGTGCCAGCAGCCTGGGACAGGGTGGGAAGATTGGCTACACCTTC. The encoded protein is CASSLGQGGKIGYTF.

CDR3 nucleotides: TGTGCCAGCAGCCGGGACAGCAAGGATGGCTACACCTTC. Translation: CASSRDSKDGYTF. The chain couples TRBV28 to TRBJ1-2; 7 nucleotides align to TRBD1. The V and J ends lost 6 bases and 6 bases, in that order; junction bases with no gene match: 7. CDR3 length: 13 amino acids. The V gene's germline CDR1 is MDHEN and CDR2 SYDVKM.

The chain employs TRBV7-9 and TRBJ1-1; no clear D gene. This CDR3 contains 15 residues. Trimming pared 1 base from V and 0 bases from J, leaving 9 bases between. Germline V CDR1 and CDR2: SEHNR, FQNEAQ (reference sequence). Written as DNA, the CDR3 is TGTGCCAGCAGCTTAGGAGCCCAGCTGAACACTGAAGCTTTCTTT. Translated, it gives CASSLGAQLNTEAFF.

CDR3 region: CASNPGGTGEEAFF. CDR3 DNA sequence: TGCGCCAGCAACCCTGGGGGGACAGGGGAAGAAGCTTTCTTT. The gene calls are TRBV10-1 and TRBJ1-1; TRBD1 aligns across 10 bases. Trimming cost V 7 bases and J 8 bases; bases outside gene matches: 10. This CDR3 region has 14 residues. Germline CDR1 is WNHNN and CDR2 is SYGVQD (reference sequence).

The genes are TRBV19 and TRBJ2-6; 9 bases match TRBD1. The CDR3 totals 18 residues. With V trimmed by 4 bases and J by 1 base, 8 bases remained unmatched. Germline lookup yields CDR1 LNHDA and CDR2 SQIVND (reference sequence). The CDR3 region is CASSNTGTGSSGANVLTF. The CDR3 region has the DNA TGTGCCAGTAGTAACACCGGGACAGGGAGTTCTGGGGCCAACGTCCTGACTTTC.

This chain connects TRBV2 to TRBJ1-2; 10 positions agree with TRBD1. Germline trimming cut 6 bases from V and 6 bases from J; bases unmatched to any gene: 10. CDR1 and CDR2 from the germline V gene are SNHLY and FYNNEI. CDR3 length equals 15 residues. CDR3 sequence: CASRAWTGGLDGYTF. Here the CDR3 DNA reads TGTGCCAGCAGGGCTTGGACAGGGGGTCTAGATGGCTACACCTTC.

This clone has only a few counts. The J gene is TRBJ1-6, the V gene TRBV11-2; a weak D match, TRBD1 (6 bases). V was trimmed by 3 bases and J by 8 bases, leaving 8 bases between them. The length of the CDR3 is 13 residues. Germline V lookup: CDR1 SGHAT, CDR2 FQNNGV. CDR3 in amino acids: CASSFGGDSPLHF. The CDR3 nucleotides are TGTGCCAGCAGCTTTGGGGGCGATTCACCCCTCCACTTT.

The V and J genes are TRBV18 and TRBJ1-1; 9 bases match TRBD1. Germline V gives CDR1 KGHSH, CDR2 LQKENI. V shed 8 bases, J shed 5 bases, and the junction held 15 bases outside the gene matches. This CDR3 has 16 residues. Here the CDR3 reads CASDLLHRGLWTEAFF. DNA for the CDR3: TGTGCCAGCGACCTGCTCCACAGGGGGCTGTGGACTGAAGCTTTCTTT.

The chain carries TRBV10-2 and TRBJ2-2; perhaps D is TRBD1 or TRBD2 (5 bases each). This CDR3 has 16 amino acids. In germline, CDR1 is WSHSY, CDR2 SAAADI. With 8 bases removed from V and 4 bases from J, the gap between germline ends came to 20 bases. CDR3 DNA sequence: TGCGCCAGCTTCCGGGTTGGGGGTTTGGGCACCGGGGAGCTGTTTTTT. Translated, it gives CASFRVGGLGTGELFF.

The chain employs TRBV18 and TRBJ2-7; D is unclear. Germline values: CDR1 KGHSH, CDR2 LQKENI. This CDR3 is 13 amino acids long. Trimming stripped 6 bases from V and 4 bases from J, with 13 bases between. CDR3 bases: TGTGCCAGCTCCCGGCAGGAAGAGTACGAGCAGTACTTC. This sequence encodes CASSRQEEYEQYF.

The genes are TRBV19 and TRBJ2-2; 9 bases are a match to TRBD2. The CDR3 sequence is 15 residues long. V gave up 3 bases and J gave up 9 bases; unmatched junction bases: 8. Germline loops: CDR1 LNHDA, CDR2 SQIVND (reference sequence). As DNA, the CDR3 is TGTGCCAGTAGTATTAAGAGCGGGAGGCAGTGGGAGCTGTTTTTT. Translating it yields CASSIKSGRQWELFF.

V and J are TRBV10-3 and TRBJ1-2; no clear D gene. The CDR3 length is 12 residues. V lost 0 bases and J 7 bases, leaving 6 bases between the germline ends. Germline V gives CDR1 ENHRY, CDR2 SYGVKD. Here the CDR3 reads CAISESRSGYTF. As DNA, the CDR3 is TGTGCCATCAGTGAGTCGAGAAGTGGCTACACCTTC.

The rearrangement links TRBV5-5 to TRBJ1-2; possibly TRBD1 for D (5 bases). In germline, CDR1 is SGHKS, CDR2 YYEKEE (reference sequence). This CDR3 region has 15 residues. The V and J ends lost 4 bases and 0 bases respectively, with 13 bases between them. The CDR3 coding sequence is TGTGCCAGCAGCGCACAGCCACAGGCTAACTATGGCTACACCTTC. Protein: CASSAQPQANYGYTF.